A single sample is the source of the 30 T cell receptor beta chains below, sequenced in a study of blood T cell repertoires in COVID-19. Profiled with immunoSEQ multiplex PCR; TCRdb holds only in-frame clones, not every one. The sample holds approximately 94,000 clones, around four fifths seen once. Specimen: peripheral blood. These receptors came from a man between 65 and 85 years old with active or convalescent COVID-19.

The V call is TRBV6-5, the J call TRBJ1-1; TRBD1 might be the D (5 bases). V was pared by 6 bases and J by 3 bases, with 17 bases between. The germline CDR1 and CDR2 sequences are MNHEY and SVGAGI. The CDR3 sequence is 15 residues long. As DNA, the CDR3 is TGTGCCAGCAGGTACCGAGGGGACTTGGACACTGAAGCTTTCTTT. It codes for CASRYRGDLDTEAFF.

The chain employs TRBV19 and TRBJ1-5; 9 positions match TRBD1. The CDR3 runs 19 residues. V lost 3 bases to trimming and J lost 0 bases; unmatched junction nucleotides: 12. Germline V gives CDR1 LNHDA, CDR2 SQIVND (reference sequence). The CDR3 spells CASSMMGQGKSYSNQPQHF. CDR3 sequence (DNA): TGTGCCAGTAGTATGATGGGACAGGGTAAAAGTTATAGCAATCAGCCCCAGCATTTT. The full variable domain, its missing parts supplied by reference TRBV19 and TRBJ1-5, is DGGITQSPKYLFRKEGQNVTLSCEQNLNHDAMYWYRQDPGQGLRLIYYSQIVNDFQKGDIAEGYSVSREKKESFPLTVTSAQKNPTAFYLCASSMMGQGKSYSNQPQHFGDGTRLSIL.

This chain links TRBV28 with TRBJ1-1; TRBD1 might be the D (5 bases). V was trimmed by 6 bases and J by 3 bases, leaving 5 bases between them. CDR3 length: 11 residues. Per the germline V gene, CDR1 is MDHEN and CDR2 is SYDVKM. CDR3 sequence (DNA): TGTGCCAGCAGAGGGGACACTGAAGCTTTCTTT. It translates to CASRGDTEAFF. Full variable domain (remainder filled in from reference TRBV28 and TRBJ1-1): DVKVTQSSRYLVKRTGEKVFLECVQDMDHENMFWYRQDPGLGLRLIYFSYDVKMKEKGDIPEGYSVSREKKERFSLILESASTNQTSMYLCASRGDTEAFFGQGTRLTVV.

The chain is built from TRBV7-2 and TRBJ2-7, with 7 bases fitting TRBD2. CDR1 is SGHTA, CDR2 FQGNSA, per germline. With V trimmed by 1 base and J by 0 bases, 12 bases remained unmatched. The CDR3 loop spans 18 amino acids. The CDR3 DNA follows: TGTGCCAGCAGCTTAGTCCCAGCGGGATACCGGAGCTCCTACGAGCAGTACTTC. It specifies CASSLVPAGYRSSYEQYF.

V and J are TRBV12-2 and TRBJ1-3; the D segment call TRBD1 is taken from the table without a DNA check. TRBV12-2 is marked as a pseudogene. CDR3 length equals 14 residues. The CDR3 sequence: CASRLVHSGNTIYF. CDR3 coding DNA: TGTGCAAGTCGCTTAGTACACTCTGGAAACACCATATATTTT.

This clone was seen only a few times. The chain is built from TRBV19 and TRBJ1-5; 9 nucleotides agree with TRBD1. V was pared by 5 bases and J by 8 bases, with 7 bases of the junction left unmatched. Germline V CDR1 and CDR2: LNHDA, SQIVND (reference sequence). The CDR3 has 14 residues. Here the CDR3 DNA reads TGTGCCAGTAGTCCCCGACAGGGGGTAAAGCCCCAGCATTTT. Translating it yields CASSPRQGVKPQHF.

This chain connects TRBV7-8 to TRBJ2-5; a weak D match, TRBD1 (5 bases). V lost 6 bases and J lost 10, with 18 bases in between. Germline V gene lookup returns CDR1 SGHVS and CDR2 FQNEAQ. The CDR3 has 13 residues. The CDR3 sequence is CASSDSWNWDQYF. The CDR3 nucleotides read TGTGCCAGCAGTGACAGTTGGAATTGGGACCAGTACTTC.

The CDR3 protein is CASSFGQGADLVGETQYF. In DNA, the CDR3 is TGTGCCAGCAGCTTTGGACAGGGGGCGGATTTGGTCGGAGAGACCCAGTACTTC. This chain joins TRBV13 and TRBJ2-5, with 11 bases identical to TRBD1. With V trimmed by 3 bases and J by 4 bases, 13 bases remained unmatched. This CDR3 spans 18 amino acids. Per the germline V gene, CDR1 is PRHDT and CDR2 is FYEKMQ (reference sequence). Variable domain in full (rest from reference TRBV13 and TRBJ2-5): AAGVIQSPRHLIKEKRETATLKCYPIPRHDTVYWYQQGPGQDPQFLISFYEKMQSDKGSIPDRFSAQQFSDYHSELNMSSLELGDSALYFCASSFGQGADLVGETQYFGPGTRLLVL.

V gene TRBV6-5 combines with J gene TRBJ2-1, with D perhaps TRBD2 (6 bases). The V end was cut by 0 bases, the J end by 7 bases, with 10 bases between. CDR1 and CDR2 (germline): MNHEY, SVGAGI. The CDR3 has 14 amino acids. Here the CDR3 DNA reads TGTGCCAGCAGTTACTCACCTAGCGTTAATGAGCAGTTCTTC. This codes for CASSYSPSVNEQFF.

V and J are TRBV2 and TRBJ2-5; a possible D gene is TRBD2 (6 bases). V was pared by 7 bases and J by 4 bases, with 13 bases between. This CDR3 region has 13 residues. CDR1 is SNHLY, CDR2 FYNNEI, per germline. The chain's CDR3 is CASTGGGRETQYF. CDR3 DNA sequence: TGTGCCAGCACCGGGGGAGGCCGAGAGACCCAGTACTTC.

This clone was counted a few times. This chain joins TRBV28 and TRBJ2-7, with 7 positions matching TRBD1. Trimming at V came to 8 bases and at J to 3 bases, leaving 13 bases not matched to a gene. There are 15 residues in the CDR3. CDR1 and CDR2 from the germline V gene are MDHEN and SYDVKM. CDR3: CASHGLGTGVYEQYF. As DNA, the CDR3 is TGTGCCAGCCACGGCCTCGGAACAGGGGTCTACGAGCAGTACTTC.

This chain connects TRBV28 to TRBJ2-2; 16 bases match TRBD2. This CDR3 region has 18 residues. In germline, CDR1 is MDHEN, CDR2 SYDVKM. With V trimmed by 1 base and J by 5 bases, 4 bases remained unmatched. The CDR3 here is CASSLLGLAGGPTGELFF. DNA of the CDR3: TGTGCCAGCAGTTTATTGGGACTAGCGGGGGGGCCGACCGGGGAGCTGTTTTTT.

In its sample, this clone was seen a few times. The V gene is TRBV19, the J gene TRBJ1-5; 7 nucleotides line up with TRBD1. The CDR3 length is 15 residues. Per the germline V gene, CDR1 is LNHDA and CDR2 is SQIVND (reference sequence). V trimming: 6 bases; J trimming: 6 bases; junction bases outside the gene matches: 11. The CDR3 DNA sequence: TGTGCCAGTAGCGGGCAGGGGGTGTACGGTCAGCCCCAGCATTTT. Translated: CASSGQGVYGQPQHF.

The CDR3 here is CASTLEGLAAYNEQFF. CDR3 coding DNA: TGTGCCAGCACCCTAGAGGGACTAGCGGCCTACAATGAGCAGTTCTTC. This chain joins TRBV2 and TRBJ2-1, with 11 bases matching TRBD2. V lost 7 bases to trimming and J lost 2 bases; unmatched junction nucleotides: 7. This CDR3 contains 16 residues. Germline V CDR1 and CDR2: SNHLY, FYNNEI.

The CDR3 reads CASDQGMNTEAFF. In DNA form, the CDR3 reads TGTGCCAGCGATCAGGGGATGAACACTGAAGCTTTCTTT. The genes are TRBV2 and TRBJ1-1, with D perhaps TRBD1 (6 bases). Per germline, CDR1 SNHLY and CDR2 FYNNEI. The CDR3 has 13 residues. Trimming removed 8 bases at V and 0 bases at J, with 10 bases between. The whole variable domain, remainder taken from reference TRBV2 and TRBJ1-1, is EPEVTQTPSHQVTQMGQEVILRCVPISNHLYFYWYRQILGQKVEFLVSFYNNEISEKSEIFDDQFSVERPDGSNFTLKIRSTKLEDSAMYFCASDQGMNTEAFFGQGTRLTVV.

The chain combines TRBV7-2 with TRBJ2-3; no reliable D call. The CDR3 spans 17 residues. The germline gives CDR1 SGHTA, CDR2 FQGNSA. Trimming stripped 0 bases from V and 1 base from J, with 14 bases between. The DNA of the CDR3 is TGTGCCAGCAGCTTAGCGACCGCTCTCCGGGGCACAGATACGCAGTATTTT. This codes for CASSLATALRGTDTQYF.

The chain carries TRBV5-1 and TRBJ2-7; 7 positions agree with TRBD1. Trimming cost V 4 bases and J 3 bases; bases outside gene matches: 10. This CDR3 spans 15 amino acids. Per the germline V gene, CDR1 is SGHRS and CDR2 is YFSETQ. The CDR3: CASSGGQLDLYEQYF. Written as DNA, the CDR3 is TGCGCCAGCAGCGGGGGACAGTTGGACCTCTACGAGCAGTACTTC.

The chain joins TRBV12-5 to TRBJ1-5, with D possibly being TRBD1 (6 bases). This CDR3 region has 15 residues. CDR1 LGHNT and CDR2 FRNRAP come from the germline V gene. V shed 4 bases and J shed 0 bases, with 10 bases lying between them. The CDR3 DNA follows: TGTGCTAGTGGTTCGGGGACATCTAGCAATCAGCCCCAGCATTTT. Its translation: CASGSGTSSNQPQHF.

The chain is built from TRBV3-1 (or the pseudogene TRBV3-2) and TRBJ2-7; 9 bases fit TRBD2. Germline V lookup: CDR1 LGHDT, CDR2 YNNKEL (reference sequence). V lost 0 bases, J lost 6 bases, and 6 bases stayed unmatched. The CDR3 totals 15 residues. DNA of the CDR3: TGTGCCAGCAGCCAAGAGCGCCTAGCGGGGAGCGAGCAGTACTTC. It encodes CASSQERLAGSEQYF.

The CDR3 sequence: CASSVGSGSLDTQYF. DNA for the CDR3: TGTGCCAGCAGCGTAGGTAGCGGGAGTCTAGATACGCAGTATTTT. The gene calls are TRBV9 and TRBJ2-3, with 9 bases fitting TRBD2. Trimming took 0 bases from V and 5 from J; bases not matched to a gene: 4. The germline CDR1 and CDR2 sequences are SGDLS and YYNGEE. The CDR3 totals 15 residues.

This chain connects TRBV6-5 to TRBJ1-1; tentatively, D is TRBD1 (5 bases). This CDR3 spans 13 amino acids. Germline CDR1 MNHEY, CDR2 SVGAGI. Trimming left V 5 bases short and J 4 bases short, with 11 bases between. The CDR3: CASSPQGFTEAFF. CDR3 sequence (DNA): TGTGCCAGCAGTCCGCAGGGCTTCACTGAAGCTTTCTTT.

The chain carries TRBV10-3 and TRBJ2-5; 8 bases fit TRBD2. CDR3 size: 15 residues. CDR1 is ENHRY and CDR2 is SYGVKD in the germline V gene. J lost 5 bases, V lost 10 bases, and 15 bases had no gene match. The CDR3 is CATGGGLEGRETQYF. CDR3 sequence (DNA): TGTGCCACCGGAGGGGGACTAGAGGGGAGGGAGACCCAGTACTTC.

J is TRBJ2-5 and V is TRBV28, with 7 bases lining up with TRBD1. Losses at the gene ends were 5 bases for V and 5 bases for J; bases not matched to a gene: 11. The CDR3 is 15 residues long. Germline V gene lookup returns CDR1 MDHEN and CDR2 SYDVKM. CDR3 DNA: TGTGCCAGCAGTGGGGAAGACAGGGTCCTGGAGACCCAGTACTTC. This sequence encodes CASSGEDRVLETQYF.

The chain uses TRBV5-6 and TRBJ1-1; 8 bases align to TRBD1. Germline loops: CDR1 SGHDT, CDR2 YYEEEE. The CDR3 loop spans 14 amino acids. With V trimmed by 4 bases and J by 1 base, 3 bases remained unmatched. The CDR3 bases are TGTGCCAGCAGCCCGACAGGGGCGAACACTGAAGCTTTCTTT. It codes for CASSPTGANTEAFF.

This clone turned up a few times. The V gene is TRBV21-1, the J gene TRBJ1-1. TRBV21-1 is flagged as a pseudogene. The CDR3 runs to 16 residues. The CDR3: CASSKVEGPRNTEAFF. The CDR3 DNA sequence: TGTGCCAGCAGCAAAGTAGAGGGCCCCCGGAACACTGAAGCTTTCTTT.

V usage is TRBV7-6 and J usage is TRBJ2-3; D is possibly TRBD1 (6 bases). From germline, CDR1 is SGHVS and CDR2 FNYEAQ. The CDR3 sequence is 16 residues long. V lost 0 bases, J lost 0 bases, and 10 bases lay in between. The CDR3 sequence is CASSLAPQGSTDTQYF. CDR3 DNA sequence: TGTGCCAGCAGCTTAGCTCCCCAGGGGAGCACAGATACGCAGTATTTT.

This sequence joins TRBV3-1 (or the pseudogene TRBV3-2) and TRBJ1-3, with D hard to call. The germline V and J ends were trimmed by 1 base and 0 bases, with 7 bases remaining between them. The CDR3 extends over 15 amino acids. Germline V gene data show CDR1 as LGHDT and CDR2 as YNNKEL (reference sequence). CDR3 protein: CASSQVPRSGNTIYF. CDR3 coding DNA: TGTGCCAGCAGCCAAGTTCCCCGCTCTGGAAACACCATATATTTT.

The chain carries TRBV15 and TRBJ2-7; no clear D gene. The germline V and J ends were trimmed by 0 bases and 3 bases, with 6 bases remaining between them. Germline V gives CDR1 LNHNV, CDR2 YYDKDF (reference sequence). CDR3 size: 13 residues. Here the CDR3 DNA reads TGTGCCACCAGCAGAGATTACAGCTACGAGCAGTACTTC. Translated, it gives CATSRDYSYEQYF. The full variable domain, in which reference TRBV15 and TRBJ2-7 provide the parts outside the CDR3, is DAMVIQNPRYQVTQFGKPVTLSCSQTLNHNVMYWYQQKSSQAPKLLFHYYDKDFNNEADTPDNFQSRRPNTSFCFLDIRSPGLGDTAMYLCATSRDYSYEQYFGPGTRLTVT.

This clone was seen more than once but under ten times. The gene calls are TRBV4-2 and TRBJ2-2, with 8 bases lining up with TRBD1. Per germline, CDR1 LGHNA and CDR2 YNFKEQ. With V trimmed by 4 bases and J by 3 bases, 4 bases remained unmatched. The CDR3 is 15 residues long. The CDR3 DNA is TGTGCCAGCAGCCCAGGACAGGGAGACACCGGGGAGCTGTTTTTT. Protein: CASSPGQGDTGELFF.

The chain links TRBV7-2 to TRBJ1-1, with D unclear. The ends were cut back, 1 base at V and 2 bases at J, with 8 bases in the middle. Germline V gene data show CDR1 as SGHTA and CDR2 as FQGNSA. The CDR3 has 14 residues. CDR3 sequence reads: CASSLGAPNTEAFF. The CDR3 coding sequence is TGTGCCAGCAGCTTAGGGGCCCCAAACACTGAAGCTTTCTTT.